These T cell receptor beta chains were read from a single sample in a study of T cell repertoires in cytomegalovirus infection. Their antigens remain unidentified. TCRdb re-analysed the reads in MiXCR, keeping a single row per CDR3 protein. Here the sample spans approximately 300,000 distinct CDR3 sequences, 20% to 25% being singletons. The sequencing here drew on cultured PBMCs, taken from culture after CMV antigen stimulation. The source of these receptors is a human donor in good health (CMV status not recorded). Some clones in this sample may be carry-over from other donors' samples. Each CDR3 is given with its conserved first and last residue.

V gene,CDR3 protein
TRBV29-1,CSARQGGGDTQYF
TRBV6-6,CASSYGGRSSYNEQFF
TRBV10-3,CAISRLAGEDGTDTQYF
TRBV7-2,CASSFGQSNTEAFF
TRBV11-1,CASSSAGAEVDYGYTF
TRBV4-3,CASSLFGSTDTQYF
TRBV10-3,CAISTSGSRSFSSYEQYF
TRBV27,CASRGQGYTGEQYF
TRBV7-9,CASSFRMRGFSGNTIYF
TRBV28,CASSLWDKAQGGYTF
TRBV19,CASSLYRIRVGDTEAFF
TRBV7-2,CASSLAGGPENIQYF
TRBV6-2/TRBV6-3,CASSYGPGGQPQHF
TRBV18,CASSPGTSGSYDTQYF
TRBV12-3/TRBV12-4,CASSQTSGTPKKDEQFF
TRBV4-1,CASSRTVGRVDEKLFF
TRBV10-3,CAISAPGTLATQRADTQYF
TRBV7-9,CATQGGVAQEQYF
TRBV11-2,CASSNSGTSNTGELFF
TRBV12-3/TRBV12-4,CASRTGPNTEAFF
TRBV6-2/TRBV6-3,CASSYSRSTLPYGYTF
TRBV28,CASSLLREQFF
TRBV7-2,CASSLVPRPQDGYTF
TRBV20-1,CSAGQGAVNTEAFF
TRBV27,CATKRTGQTSGANVLTF